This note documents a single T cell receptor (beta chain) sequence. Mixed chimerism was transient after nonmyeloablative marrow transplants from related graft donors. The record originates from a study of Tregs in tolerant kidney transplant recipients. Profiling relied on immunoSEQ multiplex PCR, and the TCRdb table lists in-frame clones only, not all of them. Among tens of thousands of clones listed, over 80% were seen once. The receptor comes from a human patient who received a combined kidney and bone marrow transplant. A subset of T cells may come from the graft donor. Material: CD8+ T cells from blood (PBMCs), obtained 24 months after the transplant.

CDR3 sequence (DNA): TGCGCCAGCAGCCCTAGCGGGATGGAGCAGTACTTC. Translated: CASSPSGMEQYF. The rearrangement links TRBV4-1 to TRBJ2-7; 9 bases map to TRBD2. Germline trimming cut 4 bases from V and 7 bases from J; bases unmatched to any gene: 2. The germline gives CDR1 MGHRA, CDR2 YSYEKL. The CDR3 length is 12 residues.